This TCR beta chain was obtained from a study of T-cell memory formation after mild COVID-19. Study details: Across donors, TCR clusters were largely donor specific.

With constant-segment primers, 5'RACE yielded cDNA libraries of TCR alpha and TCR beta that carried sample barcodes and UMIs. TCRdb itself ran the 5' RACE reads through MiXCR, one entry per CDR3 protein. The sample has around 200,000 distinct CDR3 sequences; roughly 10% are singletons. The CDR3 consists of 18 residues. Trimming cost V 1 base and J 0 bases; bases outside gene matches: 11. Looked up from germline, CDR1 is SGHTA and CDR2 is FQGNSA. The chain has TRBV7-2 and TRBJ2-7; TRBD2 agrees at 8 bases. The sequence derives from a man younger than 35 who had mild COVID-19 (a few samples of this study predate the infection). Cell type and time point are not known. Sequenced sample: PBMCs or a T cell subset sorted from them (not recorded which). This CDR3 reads CASSLDAAGAASSYEQYF. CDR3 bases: TGTGCCAGCAGCTTAGATGCAGCGGGGGCCGCAAGCTCCTACGAGCAGTACTTC.